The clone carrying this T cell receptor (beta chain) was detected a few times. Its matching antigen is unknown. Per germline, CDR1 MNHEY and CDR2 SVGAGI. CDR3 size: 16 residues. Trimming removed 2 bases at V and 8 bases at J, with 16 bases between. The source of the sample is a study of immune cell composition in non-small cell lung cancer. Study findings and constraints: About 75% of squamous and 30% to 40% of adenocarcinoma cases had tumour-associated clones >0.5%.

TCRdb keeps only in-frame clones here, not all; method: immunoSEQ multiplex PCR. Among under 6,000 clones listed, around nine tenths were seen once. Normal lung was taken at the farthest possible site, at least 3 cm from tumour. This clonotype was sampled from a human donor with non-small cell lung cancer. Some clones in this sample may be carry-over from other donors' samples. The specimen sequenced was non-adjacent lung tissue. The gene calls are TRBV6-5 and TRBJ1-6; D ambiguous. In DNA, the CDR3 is TGTGCCAGCAGTTACCCCCGGGGTGATACCTATTCACCCCTCCACTTT. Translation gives CASSYPRGDTYSPLHF.